One sample yielded the 29 T cell receptor beta chains listed below, sequenced in a study of shared clonotypes between healthy human individuals. Measured with immunoSEQ multiplex PCR; TCRdb has only the in-frame clones, and not every one. Of fewer than 3 million clones in the sample, under 95% were seen once. The specimen was naive CD4+ T cells from PBMCs. Subset meaning: CD45RA+ positively selected. The receptors stem from a man aged 18 to 30 in good health. Some clones in this sample may be carry-over from other donors' samples.

This chain connects TRBV7-9 to TRBJ2-5; D may be TRBD1 or TRBD2 (5 bases each). The DNA end lines up better with TRBJ2-7; the J call may be wrong. The CDR3 runs to 14 residues. Germline V gene lookup returns CDR1 SEHNR and CDR2 FQNEAQ (reference sequence). The DNA for the CDR3 is TGTGCCAGCAGCCTTGGGACGTACTCCTACGAGCAGTACTTC. Translation: CASSLGTYSYEQYF.

The chain is built from TRBV5-1 and TRBJ2-7; 8 nucleotides line up with TRBD1. The CDR3 is 15 amino acids. V shed 4 bases, J shed 6 bases, and the junction held 12 bases outside the gene matches. Germline-derived CDR1 and CDR2 are SGHRS and YFSETQ. DNA for the CDR3: TGCGCCAGCAGCAGAACCGGGACAGGAGCTAGCGAGCAGTACTTC. Amino acid sequence: CASSRTGTGASEQYF.

The chain carries TRBV5-1 and TRBJ2-7; D is possibly TRBD1 (5 bases). The CDR3 is 16 amino acids. Germline-derived CDR1 and CDR2 are SGHRS and YFSETQ. V was trimmed by 5 bases and J by 0 bases, leaving 18 bases between them. CDR3 sequence (DNA): TGCGCCAGCAGGGAAAGAGCCAGGGCGAGCTCCTACGAGCAGTACTTC. It specifies CASRERARASSYEQYF.

The chain joins TRBV27 to TRBJ2-3; no clear D. The CDR3 spans 13 residues. V lost 2 bases, J lost 0 bases, and 3 bases lay in between. CDR1 is MNHEY, CDR2 SMNVEV, per germline (reference sequence). CDR3: CASSLASTDTQYF. The DNA of the CDR3 is TGTGCCAGCAGTTTAGCAAGCACAGATACGCAGTATTTT.

This clone occurred once. The chain uses TRBV18 and TRBJ2-5; 10 nucleotides match TRBD1. Germline V CDR1 and CDR2: KGHSH, LQKENI. The CDR3 length is 16 residues. V trimming: 4 bases; J trimming: 4 bases; junction bases outside the gene matches: 9. CDR3 sequence reads: CASSLTGTGAGETQYF. The DNA for the CDR3 is TGTGCCAGCTCACTAACCGGGACAGGGGCCGGAGAGACCCAGTACTTC.

The chain has TRBV5-1 and TRBJ2-4; D gene ambiguous. The CDR3 covers 16 residues. Trimming took off 2 bases at V and 2 bases at J, with 14 bases between the two ends. Germline V lookup: CDR1 SGHRS, CDR2 YFSETQ. The CDR3: CASSLDAPPTKNIQYF. The CDR3 DNA follows: TGCGCCAGCAGCTTAGATGCCCCCCCGACCAAAAACATTCAGTACTTC.

The chain carries TRBV5-4 and TRBJ2-2; TRBD2 agrees at 8 bases. Germline values: CDR1 SGHNT, CDR2 YYREEE (reference sequence). The CDR3 extends over 15 amino acids. V lost 0 bases and J lost 4; bases outside the gene matches: 2. The chain's CDR3 is CASSLGREATGELFF. The CDR3 DNA follows: TGTGCCAGCAGCTTGGGGCGGGAGGCCACCGGGGAGCTGTTTTTT.

This chain links TRBV6-1 with TRBJ2-7; D is undetermined. Deletions cut 2 bases from V and 3 bases from J, with 11 bases between. The CDR3 loop spans 14 amino acids. The germline CDR1 and CDR2 sequences are MNHNS and SASEGT. The CDR3 DNA is TGTGCCAGCAGTGAAAATGACTTGAGCTACGAGCAGTACTTC. This codes for CASSENDLSYEQYF.

This clone turned up a few times. The V gene is TRBV4-2, the J gene TRBJ1-1, with a tentative D call TRBD1 (6 bases). V dropped 4 bases and J dropped 8 bases, with 20 bases sitting between them. Germline CDR1 is LGHNA and CDR2 is YNFKEQ. CDR3 size: 15 residues. CDR3 sequence (DNA): TGTGCCAGCAGCCTCTCCCGTGGGGGGCGAGTAGAAGCTTTCTTT. Its protein is CASSLSRGGRVEAFF.

This clone was counted only a few times. The chain employs TRBV6-6 and TRBJ2-1, with D unclear. The CDR3 spans 15 residues. Trimming stripped 6 bases from V and 5 bases from J, with 17 bases between. Per the germline V gene, CDR1 is MNHNY and CDR2 is SVGAGI (reference sequence). The CDR3 DNA follows: TGTGCCAGCAGGCTTGGACGGAAATCCAACAATGAGCAGTTCTTC. It encodes CASRLGRKSNNEQFF.

This chain uses TRBV4-1 with TRBJ1-5; 10 bases align to TRBD1. The CDR3 spans 21 residues. With V trimmed by 3 bases and J by 2 bases, 19 bases remained unmatched. CDR1 and CDR2 from the germline V gene are MGHRA and YSYEKL. Written as DNA, the CDR3 is TGCGCCAGCAGCCAGTGGCTTCGTTTTGGCGGGACAGGGGTGGGCAATCAGCCCCAGCATTTT. Protein sequence: CASSQWLRFGGTGVGNQPQHF.

The chain combines TRBV7-9 with TRBJ2-3; 7 nucleotides align to TRBD2. The CDR3 is 15 residues long. V lost 8 bases to trimming and J lost 2 bases; unmatched junction nucleotides: 10. Germline loops: CDR1 SEHNR, CDR2 FQNEAQ (reference sequence). CDR3: CASPVPGGPTDTQYF. The CDR3 region has the DNA TGTGCCAGCCCCGTGCCGGGGGGACCCACAGATACGCAGTATTTT.

A word on this clone: The same CDR3 arises from other DNA sequences in this sample as well. This chain joins TRBV28 and TRBJ1-3; D gene ambiguous. The CDR3 runs to 12 residues. Trimming pared 2 bases from V and 4 bases from J, leaving 3 bases between. The V gene's germline CDR1 is MDHEN and CDR2 SYDVKM. The CDR3: CASSLRGNTIYF. The CDR3 DNA sequence: TGTGCCAGCAGTTTAAGGGGAAACACCATATATTTT.

This clone came up once. The chain uses TRBV5-5 and TRBJ2-5; the D gene is possibly TRBD1 (5 bases). Between the trimmed V and J ends, which lost 4 bases and 6 bases, there was a span of 13 bases. The CDR3 totals 13 residues. CDR1 and CDR2 (germline): SGHKS, YYEKEE (reference sequence). The CDR3 nucleotides are TGTGCCAGCAGCCCGGGCCAGGGCCAGACCCAGTACTTC. It specifies CASSPGQGQTQYF.

The V gene is TRBV4-1, the J gene TRBJ1-1; tentatively, D is TRBD1 (5 bases). Germline assignment: CDR1 MGHRA and CDR2 YSYEKL. V was shortened by 5 bases and J by 4 bases, with 23 bases between the two germline ends. There are 17 residues in the CDR3. The CDR3 DNA sequence: TGCGCCAGCAGCTTCGTTAACGCCCAGGGCCTGAGCACTGAAGCTTTCTTT. Protein sequence: CASSFVNAQGLSTEAFF.

The chain joins TRBV7-2 to TRBJ2-5, with TRBD2 matching 13 bases. With V trimmed by 3 bases and J by 5 bases, 3 bases remained unmatched. Germline V gives CDR1 SGHTA, CDR2 FQGNSA. The CDR3 runs 15 residues. CDR3 in amino acids: CASSLTSGRWETQYF. CDR3 nucleotide sequence: TGTGCCAGCAGCTTGACTAGCGGGAGGTGGGAGACCCAGTACTTC. The complete variable domain, with remaining parts taken from reference TRBV7-2 and TRBJ2-5, reads GAGVSQSPSNKVTEKGKDVELRCDPISGHTALYWYRQSLGQGLEFLIYFQGNSAPDKSGLPSDRFSAERTGGSVSTLTIQRTQQEDSAVYLCASSLTSGRWETQYFGPGTRLLVL.

This chain joins TRBV29-1 and TRBJ2-5, with 7 positions matching TRBD1. The DNA end favors TRBJ2-7, so the J call may be wrong. CDR1 and CDR2 (germline): SQVTM, ANQGSEA. This CDR3 contains 14 residues. CDR3 in amino acids: CSVDTGVGTYEQYF. The CDR3 region has the DNA TGCAGCGTGGATACAGGGGTTGGGACCTACGAGCAGTACTTC.

The chain is built from TRBV29-1 and TRBJ2-1; D is undetermined. V lost 3 bases and J 13 bases, leaving 19 bases between the germline ends. The CDR3 length is 13 residues. Per the germline V gene, CDR1 is SQVTM and CDR2 is ANQGSEA. CDR3 sequence (DNA): TGCAGCGTTGAGCTCAGCACCGGACGGATTCAGTTCTTC. It codes for CSVELSTGRIQFF.

This chain uses TRBV18 with TRBJ1-3, with 7 bases fitting TRBD1. Germline V gives CDR1 KGHSH, CDR2 LQKENI. With 5 bases clipped from V and 5 bases from J, the junction kept 6 bases outside the gene matches. This CDR3 has 14 amino acids. CDR3 amino acids: CASSAGTVRNTIYF. The CDR3 nucleotides read TGTGCCAGCTCAGCCGGGACAGTCAGAAACACCATATATTTT.

DNA of the CDR3: TGTGCCAGCAGTTCGACAGGGCGGAGTGGCTACACCTTC. Its protein product is CASSSTGRSGYTF. The chain uses TRBV6-6 and TRBJ1-2; TRBD1 aligns across 7 bases. The CDR3 contains 13 residues. Looked up from germline, CDR1 is MNHNY and CDR2 is SVGAGI (reference sequence). Trimming at V came to 4 bases and at J to 7 bases, leaving 6 bases not matched to a gene.

The chain joins TRBV2 to TRBJ1-4, with no clear D. There are 15 residues in the CDR3. The V gene lost 7 bases and the J gene lost 0 bases, with 12 bases spanning the gap. Germline values: CDR1 SNHLY, CDR2 FYNNEI. The CDR3 DNA reads TGTGCCAGCACCGAAGTCGGGGCAACTAATGAAAAACTGTTTTTT. Residues: CASTEVGATNEKLFF.

The J gene is TRBJ1-1, the V gene TRBV7-2, with 7 bases fitting TRBD1. Germline assignment: CDR1 SGHTA and CDR2 FQGNSA. The CDR3 length is 15 residues. Trimming removed 5 bases from V and 0 bases from J; junction bases left unmatched: 6. For the CDR3, the DNA is TGTGCCAGCAGCCACTCGGGACAGCTGAACACTGAAGCTTTCTTT. Translation gives CASSHSGQLNTEAFF.

V is TRBV18 and J is TRBJ1-3; maybe TRBD1 (5 bases). The CDR3 has 17 residues. Trimming shortened V by 3 bases and J by 0 bases, and 15 bases separated the two germline ends. Germline-derived CDR1 and CDR2 are KGHSH and LQKENI. CDR3 DNA sequence: TGTGCCAGCTCACCTATAAGGGACTCCTACTCTGGAAACACCATATATTTT. It is translated as CASSPIRDSYSGNTIYF. The full variable domain, with the rest looked up from reference TRBV18 and TRBJ1-3, is NAGVMQNPRHLVRRRGQEARLRCSPMKGHSHVYWYRQLPEEGLKFMVYLQKENIIDESGMPKERFSAEFPKEGPSILRIQQVVRGDSAAYFCASSPIRDSYSGNTIYFGEGSWLTVV.

The genes are TRBV7-9 and TRBJ2-1; D gene unclear. CDR1 is SEHNR, CDR2 FQNEAQ, per germline (reference sequence). The CDR3 runs 16 residues. V lost 5 bases to trimming and J lost 8 bases, with 22 bases between them. CDR3 protein: CASSHWASPTTDEQFF. CDR3 in DNA: TGTGCCAGCAGCCATTGGGCGTCCCCCACCACAGATGAGCAGTTCTTC.

The rearrangement links TRBV2 to TRBJ2-1; 7 nucleotides match TRBD2. CDR3 length: 15 residues. The junction had 11 bases not matched to a gene; V was cut back by 6 bases and J by 6 bases. Germline assignment: CDR1 SNHLY and CDR2 FYNNEI. The CDR3: CASSALRTRGNEQFF. The CDR3 region has the DNA TGTGCCAGCAGCGCTCTTCGGACTAGGGGCAATGAGCAGTTCTTC. Combining the CDR3 with reference TRBV2 and TRBJ2-1 gives the whole variable domain EPEVTQTPSHQVTQMGQEVILRCVPISNHLYFYWYRQILGQKVEFLVSFYNNEISEKSEIFDDQFSVERPDGSNFTLKIRSTKLEDSAMYFCASSALRTRGNEQFFGPGTRLTVL.

This chain uses TRBV7-6 with TRBJ2-1, with TRBD1 matching 7 bases. CDR3 size: 16 residues. V shed 4 bases and J 3 bases; nucleotides not matched to a gene: 9. Germline V gene sequence: CDR1 SGHVS, CDR2 FNYEAQ. The CDR3 DNA follows: TGTGCCAGCAGCTCATACAGGGGTGGTAGCTACAATGAGCAGTTCTTC. Translating gives CASSSYRGGSYNEQFF.

V usage is TRBV19 and J usage is TRBJ2-3; D might be TRBD1 (6 bases). The ends were cut back, 7 bases at V and 2 bases at J, with 16 bases in the middle. CDR1 LNHDA and CDR2 SQIVND come from the germline V gene (reference sequence). The CDR3 runs to 15 residues. This CDR3 is CASTNGGYYTDTQYF. CDR3 in DNA: TGTGCCAGTACTAATGGGGGCTATTACACAGATACGCAGTATTTT.

This clone is a singleton in its sample. The rearrangement joins TRBV9 to TRBJ2-5; D is perhaps TRBD2 (6 bases). Germline-derived CDR1 and CDR2 are SGDLS and YYNGEE. The CDR3 spans 15 residues. Trimming removed 3 bases from V and 4 bases from J, with 16 bases in between. The CDR3 is CASSAQRVAGETQYF. CDR3 sequence (DNA): TGTGCCAGCAGCGCCCAGCGGGTTGCAGGAGAGACCCAGTACTTC.

The CDR3 loop is CASSPLQHYGYTF. In DNA, the CDR3 is TGTGCCAGCAGCCCCCTACAGCACTATGGCTACACCTTC. V gene TRBV6-1 combines with J gene TRBJ1-2; D remains unclear. CDR1 is MNHNS and CDR2 is SASEGT in the germline V gene. Trimming took 6 bases from V and 3 from J, leaving 11 bases between them. The CDR3 spans 13 residues.